One T cell receptor beta chain is described in this entry. Assay used: immunoSEQ multiplex PCR; TCRdb lists only in-frame clones, some missing. The data contain over 200,000 clones, 70% to 90% of them singletons. The data were obtained in a study of blood T cell repertoires in COVID-19. CDR1 and CDR2 from the germline V gene are LGHDT and YNNKEL (reference sequence). Trimming cost V 4 bases and J 4 bases, with 13 bases left between them. The CDR3 length is 14 residues. Sequencing was done on a sample of PBMCs or T cells enriched from blood (not recorded which). The receptor's source is a woman in her forties or fifties in a cohort exposed to, infected with or recovered from COVID-19 (not recorded which). This chain joins TRBV3-1 (or the pseudogene TRBV3-2) and TRBJ1-1; possible D gene TRBD1, 5 bases. The chain's CDR3 is CASSRSRVATEAFF. CDR3 in DNA: TGTGCCAGCAGCCGCAGCAGGGTGGCCACTGAAGCTTTCTTT.